This T cell receptor (beta chain) was sequenced in a study of blood T cells in healthy people across ages. Findings of the study overall: In long-lived donors, naive CD4+ cell counts and diversity exceeded those of aged donors. In these data, TCR beta diversity tracked strongly with naive T cell percentage.

Worth noting for this clonotype: Its antigen is unknown.

Sample-barcoded 5' priming and a J-beta primer mix drove a second PCR of roughly 6 to 12 cycles. MiXCR, applied by TCRdb to the 5' RACE reads, yields one record per CDR3 protein. The data hold hundreds of thousands of distinct CDR3 sequences, with around two fifths observed a single time. Trimming left V 5 bases short and J 2 bases short, with 16 bases between. The CDR3 covers 16 residues. The germline CDR1 and CDR2 sequences are WSHSY and SAAADI. Each donor's blood draw was around 9.2 milliliters of peripheral blood. Sequencing was done on a sample of blood. The chain has TRBV10-2 and TRBJ2-1; a possible D gene is TRBD2 (6 bases). This TCR was sampled from an elderly man in good health. The CDR3 DNA is TGCGCCAGCAGTTGGGTAGCGGAGAAGGCCTACAATGAGCAGTTCTTC. This sequence encodes CASSWVAEKAYNEQFF.